This T cell receptor beta chain derives from a study of T-cell memory formation after mild COVID-19. Study outcomes and limitations: Day 15 to 85 contracting clones showed balanced CD4/CD8; day 15 to 37 expanders favored CD4+.

In TCRdb, the 5' RACE reads were re-called with MiXCR into one record per CDR3 protein. Of about 110,000 distinct CDR3 sequences listed, over 15% are singletons. V lost 4 bases to trimming and J lost 0 bases; unmatched junction nucleotides: 4. The CDR3 is made up of 15 amino acids. CDR1 and CDR2 (germline): SGHRS, YFSETQ. In regard to this clonotype: The antigen remains unidentified.

The sample taken for sequencing was PBMCs or a T cell subset sorted from them (not recorded which). The J gene is TRBJ2-7, the V gene TRBV5-1, with 10 bases lining up with TRBD1. This sequence originates from a man younger than 35 who had mild COVID-19 (a few samples of this study predate the infection). Cell type and time point are not known. The CDR3: CASSAGQGNSYEQYF. The CDR3 DNA reads as TGCGCCAGCAGCGCGGGACAGGGGAACTCCTACGAGCAGTACTTC.